The next 20 T cell receptor beta chains were all read from a single sample in a study of vaccination and CD4 T cells after COVID-19. Cultured CD4+ T-cell DNA underwent Oncomine TCR Beta short-read sequencing. Using its own MiXCR run on the PCR reads, TCRdb lists one record per CDR3 protein. Of about 2,700 distinct CDR3 sequences listed, around 30% are singletons. These receptors' targets are unknown. Indicated treatment: roughly 11-day PBMC culture with coronavirus spike peptide pools or control peptides (ViraFEST assay). The input for sequencing was CD4+ T cells from blood, cultured in vitro, taken after SARS-CoV-2 vaccination. The receptor source for this set is a human donor who had recovered from COVID-19.

There are a few counts of this clonotype. This rearrangement joins TRBV7-3 to TRBJ2-1; possibly TRBD1 for D (6 bases). The V gene lost 3 bases and the J gene lost 7 bases, with 10 bases spanning the gap. Germline V lookup: CDR1 SGHTA, CDR2 FQGTGA. This CDR3 has 13 amino acids. The CDR3: CASSLNRDNEQFF. Written as DNA, the CDR3 is TGTGCCAGCAGCTTGAACAGGGATAATGAGCAGTTCTTC.

V usage is TRBV15 and J usage is TRBJ1-2, with D possibly being TRBD1 (5 bases). The CDR3 length is 15 residues. V was shortened by 1 base and J by 5 bases, with 14 bases between the two germline ends. Germline V gives CDR1 LNHNV, CDR2 YYDKDF (reference sequence). The CDR3: CATSRAAGTPYGYTF. The CDR3 nucleotides read TGTGCCACCAGCAGAGCCGCCGGGACTCCTTATGGCTACACCTTC. The variable domain in full, completed from reference TRBV15 and TRBJ1-2, reads DAMVIQNPRYQVTQFGKPVTLSCSQTLNHNVMYWYQQKSSQAPKLLFHYYDKDFNNEADTPDNFQSRRPNTSFCFLDIRSPGLGDTAMYLCATSRAAGTPYGYTFGSGTRLTVV.

This clonotype was seen only a few times. The gene calls are TRBV20-1 and TRBJ2-7; the match to TRBD2 covers 10 bases. CDR1 and CDR2 (germline): DFQATT, SNEGSKA (reference sequence). The CDR3 spans 15 residues. V gave up 2 bases and J gave up 4 bases; unmatched junction bases: 8. CDR3 protein: CSARHPAGGIYEQYF. CDR3 coding DNA: TGCAGTGCTAGACACCCAGCGGGGGGGATTTACGAGCAGTACTTC.

The chain carries TRBV27 and TRBJ1-5, with a possible D match to TRBD1 (5 bases). V lost 3 bases to trimming and J lost 7 bases, with 10 bases between them. Germline-derived CDR1 and CDR2 are MNHEY and SMNVEV (reference sequence). CDR3 size: 13 residues. The DNA of the CDR3 is TGTGCCAGCAGTTTTAGGGGCAGCCAGCCCCAGCATTTT. This sequence encodes CASSFRGSQPQHF.

The chain joins TRBV6-2 or TRBV6-3 to TRBJ1-2; tentatively, D is TRBD1 (6 bases). This CDR3 is 13 amino acids long. Germline assignment: CDR1 MNHEY and CDR2 SVGEGT. Trimming shortened V by 6 bases and J by 4 bases, and 12 bases separated the two germline ends. Here the CDR3 DNA reads TGTGCCAGCAGCTCAGGGGCGGTCTATGGCTACACCTTC. This translates into CASSSGAVYGYTF.

This clonotype came up a few times. The chain has TRBV27 and TRBJ1-6; D unclear. The CDR3 spans 13 residues. The germline V gene has CDR1 MNHEY and CDR2 SMNVEV (reference sequence). V was cut by 2 bases and J by 9 bases, with 8 bases left in between. CDR3 amino acids: CASSLSPGSPLHF. The CDR3 DNA sequence: TGTGCCAGCAGTTTAAGTCCAGGTTCACCCCTCCACTTT.

Relative to its sample, this clonotype is medium-sized. The chain uses TRBV7-9 and TRBJ2-7; a possible D gene is TRBD2 (5 bases). Trimming removed 4 bases from V and 3 bases from J, with 16 bases in between. CDR3 size: 15 residues. The V gene's germline CDR1 is SEHNR and CDR2 FQNEAQ (reference sequence). The CDR3 here is CASSSFFGGLYEQYF. The CDR3 DNA follows: TGTGCCAGCAGCTCATTCTTCGGCGGGCTCTACGAGCAGTACTTC.

By share, this clonotype ranks as medium-sized. The chain combines TRBV10-3 with TRBJ2-7, with D perhaps TRBD2 (7 bases). The CDR3 is 13 residues long. With 11 bases removed from V and 6 bases from J, the gap between germline ends came to 20 bases. Germline CDR1 reads ENHRY; CDR2 reads SYGVKD. In DNA form, the CDR3 reads TGTGCCTCCCGCGGGGCGGGGGCGATCGAGCAGTACTTC. Residues: CASRGAGAIEQYF.

By share, this clonotype counts as medium-sized (0.01 to 0.1%). The CDR3 nucleotides read TGCAGTGCTAGAGCGAGGGGCCCCTACGAGCAGTACTTC. Protein: CSARARGPYEQYF. This chain connects TRBV20-1 to TRBJ2-7, with D perhaps given as TRBD1 or TRBD2 (5 bases each). The CDR3 loop spans 13 amino acids. Germline V gene lookup returns CDR1 DFQATT and CDR2 SNEGSKA (reference sequence). V was trimmed by 1 base and J by 2 bases, leaving 9 bases between them.

This chain uses TRBV20-1 with TRBJ1-2, with no clear D. The V gene's germline CDR1 is DFQATT and CDR2 SNEGSKA (reference sequence). Trimming took off 3 bases at V and 8 bases at J, with 16 bases between the two ends. The CDR3 totals 13 residues. The CDR3 sequence: CSARMVFQTGYTF. Written as DNA, the CDR3 is TGCAGTGCTAGGATGGTTTTCCAGACGGGCTACACCTTC.

The table lists this clonotype with a few counts. The chain employs TRBV10-3 and TRBJ2-7; D possibly corresponds to TRBD2 (7 bases). Trimming shortened V by 8 bases and J by 7 bases, and 18 bases separated the two germline ends. The CDR3 is 13 residues long. CDR1 and CDR2 from the germline V gene are ENHRY and SYGVKD. The CDR3 sequence is CAIAQTGGGEQYF. The CDR3 DNA follows: TGTGCCATCGCGCAAACGGGGGGCGGTGAGCAGTACTTC.

This clonotype occurred once. CDR3 in amino acids: CASVGLAGATDTQYF. The CDR3 DNA is TGTGCCAGCGTAGGACTAGCGGGAGCCACAGATACGCAGTATTTT. The chain combines TRBV2 with TRBJ2-3; 13 bases map to TRBD2. V trimming: 8 bases; J trimming: 2 bases; junction bases outside the gene matches: 4. Germline values: CDR1 SNHLY, CDR2 FYNNEI. The CDR3 is 15 amino acids.

In its sample, this clonotype ranks as medium-sized. The chain has TRBV20-1 and TRBJ2-3; D unclear. The CDR3 spans 10 residues. V was pared by 3 bases and J by 7 bases, with 5 bases between. Germline V gene sequence: CDR1 DFQATT, CDR2 SNEGSKA (reference sequence). CDR3 sequence reads: CSASGYTQYF. CDR3 coding DNA: TGCAGTGCTAGTGGGTATACGCAGTATTTT.

The chain recombines TRBV6-1 with TRBJ1-1; perhaps TRBD1 as D (6 bases). The germline V gene has CDR1 MNHNS and CDR2 SASEGT. The CDR3 length is 16 residues. Trimming took 6 bases from V and 0 from J, leaving 17 bases between them. CDR3 nucleotides: TGTGCCAGCAGAGAACAGGGAGGATCGGTGAACACTGAAGCTTTCTTT. Translating gives CASREQGGSVNTEAFF.

This sequence joins TRBV18 and TRBJ2-5; D not certain. This CDR3 has 12 residues. V was trimmed by 3 bases and J by 3 bases, leaving 5 bases between them. CDR1 KGHSH and CDR2 LQKENI come from the germline V gene. CDR3 sequence (DNA): TGTGCCAGCTCACCGGAAGAAGAGACCCAGTACTTC. Its translation: CASSPEEETQYF.

This clonotype has a handful of counts. V usage is TRBV7-2 and J usage is TRBJ2-1; D might be TRBD2 (5 bases). V was trimmed by 7 bases and J by 4 bases, leaving 14 bases between them. This CDR3 spans 14 amino acids. The germline gives CDR1 SGHTA, CDR2 FQGNSA. The CDR3 region is CASKPGSLYNEQFF. CDR3 in DNA: TGTGCCAGCAAACCGGGATCGCTTTACAATGAGCAGTTCTTC.

V gene TRBV7-3 combines with J gene TRBJ2-5, with 8 nucleotides matching TRBD2. J gave up 2 bases and V 0 bases, and 8 bases lay outside the gene matches. The CDR3 length is 17 residues. From germline, CDR1 is SGHTA and CDR2 FQGTGA. This chain's CDR3 is CASSLTTARGGQETQYF. As DNA, the CDR3 is TGTGCCAGCAGCTTAACAACAGCCCGGGGGGGGCAAGAGACCCAGTACTTC. Full variable domain (rest looked up from reference TRBV7-3 and TRBJ2-5): GAGVSQTPSNKVTEKGKYVELRCDPISGHTALYWYRQSLGQGPEFLIYFQGTGAADDSGLPNDRFFAVRPEGSVSTLKIQRTERGDSAVYLCASSLTTARGGQETQYFGPGTRLLVL.

This clonotype has more than one count but fewer than ten. V usage is TRBV28 and J usage is TRBJ2-5; the match to TRBD1 covers 7 bases. J gave up 4 bases and V 7 bases, and 9 bases lay outside the gene matches. Germline CDR1 and CDR2: MDHEN and SYDVKM. The CDR3 contains 14 residues. The CDR3 DNA follows: TGTGCCAGCACTTCGACAGGGATTGGAGAGACCCAGTACTTC. It encodes CASTSTGIGETQYF. Full variable domain (missing parts from reference TRBV28 and TRBJ2-5): DVKVTQSSRYLVKRTGEKVFLECVQDMDHENMFWYRQDPGLGLRLIYFSYDVKMKEKGDIPEGYSVSREKKERFSLILESASTNQTSMYLCASTSTGIGETQYFGPGTRLLVL.

The table lists this clonotype with a few counts. The chain employs TRBV6-1 and TRBJ2-7; 9 nucleotides match TRBD2. Trimming at V came to 3 bases and at J to 9 bases, leaving 12 bases not matched to a gene. CDR1 and CDR2 from the germline V gene are MNHNS and SASEGT. This CDR3 comprises 15 residues. This chain's CDR3 is CASSEGGGGALGQYF. The CDR3 bases are TGTGCCAGCAGTGAGGGAGGCGGGGGGGCTCTTGGGCAGTACTTC.

This clonotype came up a few times. The gene calls are TRBV19 and TRBJ2-1, with a weak D call TRBD2 (6 bases). With 5 bases removed from V and 3 bases from J, the gap between germline ends came to 11 bases. The CDR3 length is 14 residues. CDR1 and CDR2 from the germline V gene are LNHDA and SQIVND (reference sequence). DNA of the CDR3: TGTGCCAGTAGTCCCGGCGGGGACTACAATGAGCAGTTCTTC. Translating it yields CASSPGGDYNEQFF.